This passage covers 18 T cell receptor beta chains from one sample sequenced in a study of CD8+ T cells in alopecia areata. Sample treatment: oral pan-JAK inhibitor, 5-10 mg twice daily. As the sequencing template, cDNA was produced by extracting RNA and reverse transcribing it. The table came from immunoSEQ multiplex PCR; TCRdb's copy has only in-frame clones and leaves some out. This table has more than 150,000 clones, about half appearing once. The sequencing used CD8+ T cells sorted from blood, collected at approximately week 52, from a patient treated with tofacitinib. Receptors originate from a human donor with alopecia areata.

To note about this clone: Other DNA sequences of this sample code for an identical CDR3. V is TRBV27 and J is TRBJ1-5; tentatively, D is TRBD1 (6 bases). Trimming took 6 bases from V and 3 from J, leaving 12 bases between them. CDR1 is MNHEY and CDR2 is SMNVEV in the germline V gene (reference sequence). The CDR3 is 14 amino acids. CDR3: CASRTGGSNQPQHF. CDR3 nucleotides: TGTGCCAGCAGGACAGGTGGTTCCAATCAGCCCCAGCATTTT.

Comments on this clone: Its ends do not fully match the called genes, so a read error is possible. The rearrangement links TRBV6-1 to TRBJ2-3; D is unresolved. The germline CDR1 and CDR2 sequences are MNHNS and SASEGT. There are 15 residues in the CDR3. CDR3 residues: CASTENPSSADTQYF. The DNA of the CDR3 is TGTGCTAGCACGGAGAACCCATCTTCAGCAGATACGCAGTATTTT.

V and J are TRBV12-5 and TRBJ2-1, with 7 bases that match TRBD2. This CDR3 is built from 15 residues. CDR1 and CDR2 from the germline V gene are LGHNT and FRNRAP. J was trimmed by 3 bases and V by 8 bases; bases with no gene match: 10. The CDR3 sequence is CASMKFERGYNEQFF. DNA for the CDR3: TGTGCTAGTATGAAGTTCGAGCGGGGCTACAATGAGCAGTTCTTC.

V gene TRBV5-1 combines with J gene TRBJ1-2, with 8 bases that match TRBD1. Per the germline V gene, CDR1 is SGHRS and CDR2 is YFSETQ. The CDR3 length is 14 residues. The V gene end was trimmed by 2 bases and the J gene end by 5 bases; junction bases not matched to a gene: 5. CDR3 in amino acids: CASSLKGQAYGYTF. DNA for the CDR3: TGCGCCAGCAGCTTAAAGGGACAGGCTTATGGCTACACCTTC.

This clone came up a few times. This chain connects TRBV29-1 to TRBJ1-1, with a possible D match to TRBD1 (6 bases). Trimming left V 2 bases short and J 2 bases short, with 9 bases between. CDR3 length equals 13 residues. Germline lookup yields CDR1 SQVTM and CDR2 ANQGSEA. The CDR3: CSVEMGQNTEAFF. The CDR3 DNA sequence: TGCAGCGTTGAAATGGGACAAAACACTGAAGCTTTCTTT.

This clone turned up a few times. CDR3 region: CALAHYGYTF. The CDR3 bases are TGTGCCCTGGCTCACTATGGCTACACCTTC. The chain employs TRBV30 and TRBJ1-2; D is undetermined. CDR3 length equals 10 residues. V was shortened by 8 bases and J by 3 bases, with 7 bases between the two germline ends. Germline CDR1 and CDR2: GTSNPN and SVGIG (reference sequence).

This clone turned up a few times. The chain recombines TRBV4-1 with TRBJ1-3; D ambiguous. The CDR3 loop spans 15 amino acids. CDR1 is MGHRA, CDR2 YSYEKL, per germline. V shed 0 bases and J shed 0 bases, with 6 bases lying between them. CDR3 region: CASSQDGDSGNTIYF. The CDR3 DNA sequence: TGCGCCAGCAGCCAAGACGGAGACTCTGGAAACACCATATATTTT.

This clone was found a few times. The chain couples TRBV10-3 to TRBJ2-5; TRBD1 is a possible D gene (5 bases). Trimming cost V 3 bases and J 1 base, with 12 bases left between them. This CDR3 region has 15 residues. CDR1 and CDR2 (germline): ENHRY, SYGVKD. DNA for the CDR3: TGTGCCATCAGTGATCGTCAGGGAACCCAAGAGACCCAGTACTTC. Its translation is CAISDRQGTQETQYF.

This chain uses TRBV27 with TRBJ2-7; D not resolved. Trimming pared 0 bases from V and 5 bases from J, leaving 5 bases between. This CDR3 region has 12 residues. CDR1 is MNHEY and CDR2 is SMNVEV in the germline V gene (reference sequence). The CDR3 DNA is TGTGCCAGCAGTTTATCAGGGAACGAGCAGTACTTC. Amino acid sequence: CASSLSGNEQYF.

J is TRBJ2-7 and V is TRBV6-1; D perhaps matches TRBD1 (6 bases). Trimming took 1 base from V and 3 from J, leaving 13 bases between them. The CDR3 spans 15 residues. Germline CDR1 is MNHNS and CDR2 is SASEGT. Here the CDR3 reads CASSEGHRASYEQYF. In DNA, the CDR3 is TGTGCCAGCAGTGAAGGTCACAGGGCCAGCTACGAGCAGTACTTC.

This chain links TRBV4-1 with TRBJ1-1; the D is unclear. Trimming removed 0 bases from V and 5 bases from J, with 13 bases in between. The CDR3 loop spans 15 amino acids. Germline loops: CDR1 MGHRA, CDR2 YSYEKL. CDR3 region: CASSQDSRVDTEAFF. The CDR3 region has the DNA TGCGCCAGCAGCCAAGATAGCAGAGTGGATACTGAAGCTTTCTTT.

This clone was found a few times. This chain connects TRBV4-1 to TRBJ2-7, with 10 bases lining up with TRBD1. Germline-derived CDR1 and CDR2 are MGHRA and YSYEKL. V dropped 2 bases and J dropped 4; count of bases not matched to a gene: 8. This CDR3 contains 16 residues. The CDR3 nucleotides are TGCGCCAGCAGCCAATCCCCCGGGACAGGGGTATACGAGCAGTACTTC. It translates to CASSQSPGTGVYEQYF.

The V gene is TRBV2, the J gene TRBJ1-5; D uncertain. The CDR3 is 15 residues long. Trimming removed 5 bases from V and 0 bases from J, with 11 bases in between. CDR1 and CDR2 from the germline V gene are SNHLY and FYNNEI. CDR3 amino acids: CASSTWMDSNQPQHF. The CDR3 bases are TGTGCCAGCAGTACCTGGATGGATAGCAATCAGCCCCAGCATTTT.

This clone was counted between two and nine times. CDR3 DNA: TGTGCCTGGAATTACCAGAGCGGGGAAAAACTGTTTTTT. Its translation is CAWNYQSGEKLFF. V gene TRBV30 combines with J gene TRBJ1-4; no clear D gene. V lost 4 bases to trimming and J lost 8 bases, with 14 bases between them. The CDR3 extends over 13 amino acids. CDR1 is GTSNPN, CDR2 SVGIG, per germline (reference sequence).

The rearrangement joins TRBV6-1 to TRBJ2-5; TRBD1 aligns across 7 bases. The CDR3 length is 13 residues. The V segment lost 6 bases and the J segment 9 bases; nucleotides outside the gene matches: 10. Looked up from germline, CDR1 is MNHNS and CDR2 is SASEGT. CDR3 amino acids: CASRETGMAAQYF. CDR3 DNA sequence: TGTGCCAGCAGGGAGACAGGGATGGCGGCCCAGTACTTC.

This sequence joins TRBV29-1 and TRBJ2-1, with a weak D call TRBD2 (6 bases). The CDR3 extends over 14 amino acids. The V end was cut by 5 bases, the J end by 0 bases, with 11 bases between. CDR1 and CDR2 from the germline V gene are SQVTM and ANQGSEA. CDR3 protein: CSVPGSVSYNEQFF. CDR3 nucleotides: TGCAGCGTTCCCGGGAGCGTCTCCTACAATGAGCAGTTCTTC.

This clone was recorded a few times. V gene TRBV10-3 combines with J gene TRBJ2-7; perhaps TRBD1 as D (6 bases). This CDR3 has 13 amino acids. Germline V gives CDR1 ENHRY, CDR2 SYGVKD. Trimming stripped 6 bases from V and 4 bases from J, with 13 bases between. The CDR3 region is CAIRRDTFYEQYF. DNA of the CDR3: TGTGCCATCAGAAGGGACACCTTTTACGAGCAGTACTTC.

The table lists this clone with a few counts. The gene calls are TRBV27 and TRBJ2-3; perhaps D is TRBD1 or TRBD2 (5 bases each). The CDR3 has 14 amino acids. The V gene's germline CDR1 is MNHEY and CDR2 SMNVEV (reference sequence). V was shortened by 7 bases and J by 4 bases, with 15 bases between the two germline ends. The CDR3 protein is CASTAGGAADTQYF. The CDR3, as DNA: TGTGCCAGCACCGCGGGTGGGGCCGCAGATACGCAGTATTTT.